This T cell receptor (beta chain) was sequenced for a study of PD-L1 blockade in urothelial cancer. The V gene end was trimmed by 4 bases and the J gene end by 4 bases; junction bases not matched to a gene: 1. The CDR3 has 13 residues. Germline CDR1 reads SGHRS; CDR2 reads YFSETQ. The repertoire was sequenced with immunoSEQ multiplex PCR; TCRdb's copy has only in-frame clones and lacks some. The sample records over 65,000 clones, roughly 80% being singletons. This receptor was obtained from a man between 65 and 79 years old with urothelial cancer. V and J are TRBV5-1 and TRBJ1-4; 7 bases are shared with TRBD1. The material sequenced was PBMCs, taken around atezolizumab (anti-PD-L1) treatment. CDR3 DNA: TGCGCCAGCAGCCGACAGGGTAATGAAAAACTGTTTTTT. Amino acids: CASSRQGNEKLFF.